The clone carrying this TCR beta chain was seen a few times. The antigen is not known. Other DNA variants within this sample encode the same CDR3. These data come from a study of shared clonotypes between healthy human individuals. Across the study: Each donor contributed plates that comprised three CD4 naive, three CD4 memory, two CD8 naive and one CD8 memory. Broader study findings: Generation probabilities of non-shared clonotypes were lower (relative to those shared by all four donors).

Negatively enriched CD4+ T cells were divided by CD45RA into naive and memory. V dropped 4 bases and J dropped 8 bases, with 5 bases sitting between them. This CDR3 is built from 9 residues. From germline, CDR1 is SQVTM and CDR2 ANQGSEA. Clones were read by immunoSEQ multiplex PCR, and TCRdb kept only the in-frame ones, dropping some. In the table there are 2 million to 2.5 million clones, approximately 93% of which are singletons. The sequence came from a young man in good health. Some clones in this sample may be carry-over from other donors' samples. The gene calls are TRBV29-1 and TRBJ1-2; no firm D call. The sequenced material came from naive CD4+ T cells from PBMCs. Subset denoted: CD45RA+ positively selected. The CDR3 sequence is CSVGEGYTF. Written as DNA, the CDR3 is TGCAGCGTTGGGGAAGGCTACACCTTC.